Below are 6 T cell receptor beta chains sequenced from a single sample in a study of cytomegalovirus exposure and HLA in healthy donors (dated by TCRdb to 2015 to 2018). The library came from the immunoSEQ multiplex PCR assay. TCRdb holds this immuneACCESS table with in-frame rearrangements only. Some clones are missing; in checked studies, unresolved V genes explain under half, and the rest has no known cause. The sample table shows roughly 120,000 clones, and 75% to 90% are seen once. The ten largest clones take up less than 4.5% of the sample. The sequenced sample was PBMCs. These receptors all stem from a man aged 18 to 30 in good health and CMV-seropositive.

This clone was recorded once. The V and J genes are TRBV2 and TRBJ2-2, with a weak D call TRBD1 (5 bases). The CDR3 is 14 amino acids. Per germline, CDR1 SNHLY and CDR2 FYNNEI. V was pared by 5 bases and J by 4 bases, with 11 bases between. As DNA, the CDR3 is TGTGCCAGCAGTCCCGTACAGGCCACCGGGGAGCTGTTTTTT. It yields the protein CASSPVQATGELFF.

Written as DNA, the CDR3 is TGTGCCAGCAGCTCAATAGCCGGTGGCTACACCTTC. Amino acid sequence: CASSSIAGGYTF. The chain has TRBV7-6 and TRBJ1-2; D remains unclear. Germline loops: CDR1 SGHVS, CDR2 FNYEAQ. There are 12 residues in the CDR3. Between the trimmed V and J ends, which lost 4 bases and 7 bases, there was a span of 10 bases.

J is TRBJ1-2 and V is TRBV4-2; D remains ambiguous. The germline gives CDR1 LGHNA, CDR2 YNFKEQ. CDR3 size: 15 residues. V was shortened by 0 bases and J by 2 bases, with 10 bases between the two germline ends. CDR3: CASSQDLNSNYGYTF. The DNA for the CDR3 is TGTGCCAGCAGCCAAGACTTGAACAGCAACTATGGCTACACCTTC.

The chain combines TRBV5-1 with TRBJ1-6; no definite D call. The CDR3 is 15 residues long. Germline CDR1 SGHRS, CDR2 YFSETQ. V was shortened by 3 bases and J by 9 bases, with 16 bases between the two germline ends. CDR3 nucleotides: TGCGCCAGCAGCTACGGAGAGCCGGTGGGTTCACCCCTCCACTTT. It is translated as CASSYGEPVGSPLHF.

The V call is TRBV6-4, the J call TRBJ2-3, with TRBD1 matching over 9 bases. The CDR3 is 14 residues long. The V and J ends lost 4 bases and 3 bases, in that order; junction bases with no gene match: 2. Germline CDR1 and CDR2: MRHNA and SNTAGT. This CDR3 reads CASSAGTGTDTQYF. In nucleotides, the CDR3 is TGTGCCAGCAGTGCCGGGACAGGGACAGATACGCAGTATTTT.

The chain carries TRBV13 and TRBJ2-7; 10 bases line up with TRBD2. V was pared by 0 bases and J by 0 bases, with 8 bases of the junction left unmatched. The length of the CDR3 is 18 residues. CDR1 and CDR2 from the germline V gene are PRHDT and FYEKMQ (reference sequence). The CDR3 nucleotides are TGTGCCAGCAGCTTAGGTGCCCGGACTAGCGGTACCTCCTACGAGCAGTACTTC. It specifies CASSLGARTSGTSYEQYF.